This T cell receptor beta chain was sequenced for a study of T cell responses to AZD1222 COVID-19 vaccine. Study-wide background: Doses given second, at about 4 or about 12 weeks, were pooled. Study-level points and caveats: Sampled repertoires all dated from after the peak T cell response. Spike was spanned by vaccine-associated CD4 TCRs, with dominance at 160-218 and 743-854.

The CDR3 spans 16 residues. V lost 7 bases to trimming and J lost 0 bases, with 19 bases between them. CDR1 LNHDA and CDR2 SQIVND come from the germline V gene (reference sequence). The data were produced by immunoSEQ multiplex PCR, yet TCRdb's version contains in-frame clones alone and is incomplete. The sample holds some 84,000 clones; 80% to 90% are singletons and the top ten take 15% to 20%. As to this clone: Its antigen is unidentified.

The sequence was obtained from an adult in good health. The input for sequencing was peripheral blood, taken on day 0 of AZD1222 vaccination. The chain uses TRBV19 and TRBJ2-7; weak D call: TRBD1 (5 bases). For the CDR3, the DNA is TGTGCCAGTAAGGGATGGGCAGGGTCGAGCTCCTACGAGCAGTACTTC. This sequence encodes CASKGWAGSSSYEQYF.